These 22 T cell receptor beta chains originate from one sample sequenced in a study of blood T cells in healthy people across ages. Primed by a sample-barcoded 5' primer and a J-beta primer mix, a second PCR proceeded for 7 to 11 cycles. Using its own MiXCR run on the 5' RACE reads, TCRdb lists one record per CDR3 protein. The profile shows roughly 900,000 distinct CDR3 sequences, 48% of them singletons. The sequenced sample was blood. The receptors stem from a man aged 25 to 40 in good health.

CDR3 coding DNA: TGCGCCAGCAGCTTACCTCAGGTGGTCGCGAACACCGGGGAGCTGTTTTTT. Translating gives CASSLPQVVANTGELFF. The gene calls are TRBV5-1 and TRBJ2-2; no reliable D call. The CDR3 runs to 17 residues. Germline CDR1 is SGHRS and CDR2 is YFSETQ. V was clipped by 2 bases and J by 0 bases, with 14 bases between them.

The J gene is TRBJ1-5, the V gene TRBV10-3; no clear D gene. Germline V gene lookup returns CDR1 ENHRY and CDR2 SYGVKD. This CDR3 spans 15 amino acids. V was pared by 1 base and J by 9 bases, with 16 bases between. The CDR3 reads CAISELGPLESPQHF. In nucleotides, the CDR3 is TGTGCCATCAGTGAGTTGGGCCCCCTCGAATCGCCCCAGCATTTT.

This clonotype was observed a handful of times. V and J are TRBV6-2 or TRBV6-3 and TRBJ1-6, with D unresolved. Trimming cost V 2 bases and J 4 bases, with 9 bases left between them. This CDR3 has 15 residues. CDR1 is MNHEY and CDR2 is SVGEGT in the germline V gene. This CDR3 reads CASSYGPDYNSPLHF. The CDR3 nucleotides are TGTGCCAGCAGTTACGGCCCGGATTATAATTCACCCCTCCACTTT.

This clonotype has only a few counts. The chain uses TRBV5-6 and TRBJ2-7; TRBD1 agrees at 7 bases. V was pared by 1 base and J by 3 bases, with 4 bases of the junction left unmatched. This CDR3 comprises 14 residues. Per germline, CDR1 SGHDT and CDR2 YYEEEE. The CDR3 loop is CASSLSPGGYEQYF. The CDR3 nucleotides are TGTGCCAGCAGCTTGTCGCCAGGGGGCTACGAGCAGTACTTC.

This clonotype was observed a handful of times. V is TRBV3-1 and J is TRBJ1-6; the D gene is possibly TRBD1 (5 bases). The CDR3 extends over 15 amino acids. Germline V gives CDR1 LGHDT, CDR2 YNNKEL (reference sequence). V was clipped by 0 bases and J by 6 bases, with 9 bases between them. The CDR3 sequence: CASSQEGVSNSPLHF. The CDR3 bases are TGTGCCAGCAGCCAAGAGGGGGTCTCTAATTCACCCCTCCACTTT.

The chain has TRBV19 and TRBJ2-7, with 8 bases that match TRBD2. V lost 7 bases, J lost 1 base, and 6 bases stayed unmatched. The CDR3 sequence is 14 residues long. Germline V gives CDR1 LNHDA, CDR2 SQIVND (reference sequence). The CDR3 here is CASTQKRESYEQYF. CDR3 nucleotide sequence: TGTGCCAGTACTCAGAAGCGGGAGTCCTACGAGCAGTACTTC.

This clonotype was seen a few times. The rearrangement uses TRBV20-1 and TRBJ1-5; TRBD1 agrees at 7 bases. Trimming cost V 4 bases and J 5 bases; bases outside gene matches: 2. Germline CDR1 is DFQATT and CDR2 is SNEGSKA (reference sequence). The CDR3 is 12 amino acids. This CDR3 reads CSAITGDQPQHF. CDR3 coding DNA: TGCAGTGCTATCACAGGGGATCAGCCCCAGCATTTT.

This clonotype was observed many times. The rearrangement links TRBV7-9 to TRBJ1-1, with 7 nucleotides matching TRBD1. The CDR3 extends over 13 amino acids. The V gene's germline CDR1 is SEHNR and CDR2 FQNEAQ (reference sequence). V shed 5 bases, J shed 10 bases, and the junction held 10 bases outside the gene matches. The CDR3 DNA reads TGTGCCAGCAGCCCAGGCCAGGGGGAAGTAGCTTTCTTT. Translated: CASSPGQGEVAFF.

This chain connects TRBV12-3 or TRBV12-4 to TRBJ2-5, with D perhaps matching TRBD2 (6 bases). Trimming took 5 bases from V and 11 from J, leaving 24 bases between them. This CDR3 region has 15 residues. The DNA for the CDR3 is TGTGCCAGCAGTCCTACGACACGGGAGTCGAATGAGCAGTACTTC. Its translation is CASSPTTRESNEQYF.

The chain links TRBV27 to TRBJ2-3; D may be TRBD2 (5 bases). This CDR3 has 15 residues. Trimming took 0 bases from V and 2 from J, leaving 9 bases between them. Germline V gives CDR1 MNHEY, CDR2 SMNVEV (reference sequence). CDR3 DNA sequence: TGTGCCAGCAGTTTATCGGAGGCCTTCACAGATACGCAGTATTTT. It yields the protein CASSLSEAFTDTQYF.

The chain couples TRBV20-1 to TRBJ1-6; D might be TRBD1 (6 bases). Per germline, CDR1 DFQATT and CDR2 SNEGSKA (reference sequence). This CDR3 has 14 amino acids. V was trimmed by 6 bases and J by 7 bases, leaving 16 bases between them. CDR3 protein: CSATPDSFNSPLHF. CDR3 DNA sequence: TGCAGTGCCACCCCGGACAGTTTCAATTCACCCCTCCACTTT.

The V call is TRBV28, the J call TRBJ2-3; TRBD2 matches at 8 bases. CDR1 is MDHEN, CDR2 SYDVKM, per germline. Unmatched junction bases numbered 9, after V lost 5 bases and J lost 5 bases. The CDR3 has 15 residues. CDR3 protein: CASSGAGGGLDTQYF. CDR3 sequence (DNA): TGTGCCAGCAGTGGGGCCGGGGGGGGTTTAGATACGCAGTATTTT.

V gene TRBV20-1 combines with J gene TRBJ1-5; D is ambiguous. V lost 6 bases to trimming and J lost 6 bases, with 18 bases between them. From germline, CDR1 is DFQATT and CDR2 SNEGSKA (reference sequence). The length of the CDR3 is 14 residues. The CDR3 coding sequence is TGCAGTGCGGACCGTGGCCCGGTGGTTCAGCCCCAGCATTTT. Encoded protein: CSADRGPVVQPQHF.

This sequence joins TRBV20-1 and TRBJ2-4; perhaps D is TRBD1 or TRBD2 (6 bases each). Germline loops: CDR1 DFQATT, CDR2 SNEGSKA (reference sequence). This CDR3 is 18 amino acids long. V dropped 1 base and J dropped 0 bases, with 19 bases sitting between them. The CDR3 region is CSARGIGGLIPAKNIQYF. Here the CDR3 DNA reads TGCAGTGCTAGAGGGATTGGGGGGCTTATCCCAGCCAAAAACATTCAGTACTTC.

The V call is TRBV2, the J call TRBJ2-5, with TRBD1 matching over 9 bases. This CDR3 is 13 amino acids long. The junction had 8 bases not matched to a gene; V was cut back by 10 bases and J by 5 bases. CDR1 is SNHLY and CDR2 is FYNNEI in the germline V gene. CDR3 sequence: CATRGQGVETQYF. As DNA, the CDR3 is TGTGCCACCCGGGGACAGGGCGTCGAGACCCAGTACTTC.

CDR3 loop: CASSLARDRGTGKLFF. The DNA for the CDR3 is TGTGCCAGCAGCTTAGCCCGCGACAGGGGAACTGGAAAACTGTTTTTT. The rearrangement joins TRBV7-2 to TRBJ1-4, with TRBD1 matching over 8 bases. Trimming at V came to 0 bases and at J to 10 bases, leaving 10 bases not matched to a gene. The CDR3 sequence is 16 residues long. The V gene's germline CDR1 is SGHTA and CDR2 FQGNSA.

This clonotype was counted only a few times. The chain couples TRBV28 to TRBJ2-7; a weak D match, TRBD2 (5 bases). This CDR3 has 14 residues. In germline, CDR1 is MDHEN, CDR2 SYDVKM. The V end lost 5 bases, the J end lost 4 bases, and 15 bases lay between the germline ends. The CDR3 DNA reads as TGTGCCAGCAGTCTTTATGCGGGCGATTACGAGCAGTACTTC. Protein sequence: CASSLYAGDYEQYF.

With regard to this clonotype: At one of its ends the junction is not consistent with the germline gene, which may arise from a read error. The rearrangement links TRBV27 to TRBJ2-1, with D uncertain. Germline-derived CDR1 and CDR2 are MNHEY and SMNVEV (reference sequence). This CDR3 is built from 16 residues. The CDR3 sequence is CASSLLGLSSYNERFF. The CDR3 nucleotides read TGTGCCAGCAGTTTATTGGGTCTGAGCTCCTACAATGAGCGGTTCTTC.

The CDR3 DNA reads as TGCGCCAGCGGTAATACGGTGAACGAGCAGTACTTC. Translation: CASGNTVNEQYF. The J gene is TRBJ2-4, the V gene TRBV10-2; D gene ambiguous. TRBJ2-7 explains the end of the DNA better; the J call may be wrong. The CDR3 runs to 12 residues. The germline V gene has CDR1 WSHSY and CDR2 SAAADI.

The chain combines TRBV11-2 with TRBJ1-1, with 7 bases matching TRBD1. CDR1 and CDR2 (germline): SGHAT, FQNNGV. The CDR3 runs to 13 residues. V dropped 5 bases and J dropped 6; count of bases not matched to a gene: 6. CDR3 sequence: CASSLTGSAEAFF. CDR3 in DNA: TGTGCCAGCAGCCTGACAGGGTCGGCTGAAGCTTTCTTT.

This sequence joins TRBV6-1 and TRBJ2-2; D is uncertain. The CDR3 consists of 14 residues. Per germline, CDR1 MNHNS and CDR2 SASEGT. V gave up 6 bases and J gave up 4 bases, with 12 bases separating them. CDR3 in DNA: TGTGCCAGCAGGAGAGATGGGCGCACCGGGGAGCTGTTTTTT. Amino acid sequence: CASRRDGRTGELFF.

This clonotype was counted once. This sequence joins TRBV10-3 and TRBJ1-2; 9 bases are shared with TRBD1. V lost 1 base to trimming and J lost 10 bases; unmatched junction nucleotides: 4. The CDR3 loop spans 13 amino acids. The V gene's germline CDR1 is ENHRY and CDR2 SYGVKD. Here the CDR3 DNA reads TGTGCCATCAGTGAGTTGGGACAGGGCGTCTACACCTTC. It is translated as CAISELGQGVYTF.